The T cell receptor beta chain under discussion was sequenced for a study of cytomegalovirus exposure and HLA in healthy donors. Details on this clone: Its target is not known.

Overall study results and limits: Among donors in an Asian-associated ancestry cluster, a later analysis reportedly found fewer N-insertions than the roughly 650-donor mean. A later analysis showed HLA-associated TCR beta chains outstripping equally common others in clonal expansion.

PCR was performed using 60 Vbeta and 13 Jbeta primers. Generated by immunoSEQ multiplex PCR, the TCRdb table keeps only in-frame clones and is missing some. The sample consists of a few hundred thousand clones, around four fifths of them appearing once. Trimming shortened V by 0 bases and J by 9 bases, and 15 bases separated the two germline ends. This CDR3 is 15 amino acids long. CDR1 and CDR2 from the germline V gene are LGHNA and YSLEER. The TCR sequence derives from a woman aged 40 to 50 in good health and CMV-seropositive. The V gene is TRBV4-3, the J gene TRBJ2-1; possibly TRBD1 for D (6 bases). The sequenced sample was PBMCs. CDR3 bases: TGCGCCAGCAGCCAAGACCTCAGGGGTTATGGTGAGCAGTTCTTC. It encodes CASSQDLRGYGEQFF.